A single sample gave rise to the 2 T cell receptor beta chains below, sequenced in a study of chemoradiotherapy in HPV16-positive cancers. Data came from immunoSEQ multiplex PCR; TCRdb stores just in-frame clones and leaves some out. The sample yields about 8,600 clones, roughly nine tenths seen once. The input for sequencing was blood, taken from a patient who underwent chemoradiotherapy. The receptor set was obtained from a human donor with HPV-associated anogenital cancer.

The chain combines TRBV10-3 with TRBJ2-5; D not certain. CDR1 ENHRY and CDR2 SYGVKD come from the germline V gene. V dropped 10 bases and J dropped 0 bases, with 9 bases sitting between them. The CDR3 is 12 residues long. CDR3 region: CATLQDQETQYF. As DNA, the CDR3 is TGTGCCACCCTCCAGGACCAAGAGACCCAGTACTTC.

This clone was recorded only once. The V gene is TRBV6-5, the J gene TRBJ2-7; D gene unclear. Germline assignment: CDR1 MNHEY and CDR2 SVGAGI. V was pared by 0 bases and J by 3 bases, with 9 bases between. The CDR3 spans 14 residues. As DNA, the CDR3 is TGTGCCAGCAGTTACTCGATTAACTACTACGAGCAGTACTTC. It yields the protein CASSYSINYYEQYF.